What follows are 20 T cell receptor beta chains derived from one specimen sequenced in a study of blood T cell repertoires in COVID-19. This table comes from immunoSEQ multiplex PCR, and its TCRdb copy is limited to in-frame clones, with some not included. The sample has some 350,000 clones, roughly 90% seen once. Sequencing input: peripheral blood. The receptors here all came from a man between 18 and 35 years old with active or convalescent COVID-19.

The chain links TRBV7-2 to TRBJ2-5, with 11 nucleotides matching TRBD2. The V and J ends lost 6 bases and 5 bases, in that order; junction bases with no gene match: 5. Looked up from germline, CDR1 is SGHTA and CDR2 is FQGNSA. This CDR3 comprises 14 residues. The CDR3 loop is CASSAGTSGETQYF. The CDR3 coding sequence is TGTGCCAGCAGTGCCGGGACTAGCGGCGAGACCCAGTACTTC. The full variable domain, its missing parts supplied by reference TRBV7-2 and TRBJ2-5, is GAGVSQSPSNKVTEKGKDVELRCDPISGHTALYWYRQSLGQGLEFLIYFQGNSAPDKSGLPSDRFSAERTGGSVSTLTIQRTQQEDSAVYLCASSAGTSGETQYFGPGTRLLVL.

This sequence joins TRBV5-1 and TRBJ2-7; no firm D call. Germline V gene data show CDR1 as SGHRS and CDR2 as YFSETQ. V was clipped by 1 base and J by 7 bases, with 18 bases between them. The CDR3 consists of 15 residues. The CDR3 here is CASSLMSPSTEEQYF. CDR3 nucleotide sequence: TGCGCCAGCAGCTTGATGTCCCCGAGTACGGAGGAGCAGTACTTC. Full variable domain (missing parts from reference TRBV5-1 and TRBJ2-7): KAGVTQTPRYLIKTRGQQVTLSCSPISGHRSVSWYQQTPGQGLQFLFEYFSETQRNKGNFPGRFSGRQFSNSRSEMNVSTLELGDSALYLCASSLMSPSTEEQYFGPGTRLTVT.

The chain couples TRBV27 to TRBJ1-1; D possibly corresponds to TRBD1 (5 bases). The V gene's germline CDR1 is MNHEY and CDR2 SMNVEV (reference sequence). CDR3 length: 16 residues. Trimming pared 5 bases from V and 6 bases from J, leaving 22 bases between. The CDR3 region is CASSPSGRSRGAEAFF. The CDR3 DNA follows: TGTGCCAGCAGTCCCTCCGGACGCTCCCGGGGGGCTGAAGCTTTCTTT.

On this clone itself: The same CDR3 can be traced to other DNA sequences in this sample. In DNA form, the CDR3 reads TGTGCCAGCAGTCGGGACAGCACTTACGAGCAGTACTTC. Translation gives CASSRDSTYEQYF. The chain employs TRBV12-3 or TRBV12-4 and TRBJ2-7, with TRBD1 matching 7 bases. Losses at the gene ends were 5 bases for V and 4 bases for J; bases not matched to a gene: 5. The CDR3 length is 13 residues.

The chain combines TRBV7-8 with TRBJ2-1; 8 bases match TRBD2. The CDR3 sequence is 15 residues long. Germline CDR1 and CDR2: SGHVS and FQNEAQ. Trimming cost V 5 bases and J 0 bases; bases outside gene matches: 3. The CDR3 DNA sequence: TGTGCCAGCAGCCTAAGCGGGAGCTCCTACAATGAGCAGTTCTTC. It yields the protein CASSLSGSSYNEQFF.

The genes are TRBV5-5 and TRBJ2-3, with 11 bases that match TRBD1. This CDR3 comprises 15 residues. The germline CDR1 and CDR2 sequences are SGHKS and YYEKEE (reference sequence). V lost 4 bases to trimming and J lost 9 bases; unmatched junction nucleotides: 10. CDR3 amino acids: CASSVWDRGFGTQYF. CDR3 nucleotides: TGTGCCAGCAGCGTATGGGACAGGGGGTTTGGCACGCAGTATTTT.

The rearrangement joins TRBV4-2 to TRBJ2-3; D perhaps matches TRBD2 (6 bases). Germline CDR1 is LGHNA and CDR2 is YNFKEQ. Trimming left V 0 bases short and J 2 bases short, with 24 bases between. This CDR3 comprises 20 residues. CDR3 in DNA: TGTGCCAGCAGCCAAGATCGGAGGCAGCGGGCGATTATTCACACAGATACGCAGTATTTT. Translation: CASSQDRRQRAIIHTDTQYF.

V is TRBV28 and J is TRBJ1-5; D may be TRBD1 (6 bases). Trimming stripped 2 bases from V and 3 bases from J, with 11 bases between. CDR1 MDHEN and CDR2 SYDVKM come from the germline V gene. The CDR3 sequence is 15 residues long. DNA of the CDR3: TGTGCCAGCAGTTTACCAGGGGCCTACAATCAGCCCCAGCATTTT. Translating gives CASSLPGAYNQPQHF.

The chain recombines TRBV4-2 with TRBJ2-6; 9 bases line up with TRBD1. CDR3 length: 21 residues. Trimming removed 4 bases from V and 1 base from J; junction bases left unmatched: 17. Germline V gene sequence: CDR1 LGHNA, CDR2 YNFKEQ. The CDR3 nucleotides are TGTGCCAGCAGCCCACCTTACGCGGGACAGGGCCAAACATCTGGGGCCAACGTCCTGACTTTC. Translating it yields CASSPPYAGQGQTSGANVLTF.

Of note for this clone: This CDR3 is also generated by other DNA sequences in the sample. As DNA, the CDR3 is TGTGCCAGCAGCCTCAACAGCTACGAGCAGTACTTC. Protein sequence: CASSLNSYEQYF. The chain links TRBV7-9 to TRBJ2-7; D unresolved. Deletions cut 5 bases from V and 3 bases from J, with 8 bases between. Germline V gene data show CDR1 as SEHNR and CDR2 as FQNEAQ (reference sequence). This CDR3 comprises 12 residues.

The V and J genes are TRBV7-9 and TRBJ2-1, with 9 bases identical to TRBD2. V dropped 5 bases and J dropped 9; count of bases not matched to a gene: 17. This CDR3 region has 17 residues. Germline values: CDR1 SEHNR, CDR2 FQNEAQ (reference sequence). This CDR3 reads CASSPGGGSGRRGEQFF. The CDR3 nucleotides read TGTGCCAGCAGCCCCGGAGGGGGGAGCGGGAGGAGAGGTGAGCAGTTCTTC. Using reference TRBV7-9 and TRBJ2-1 for the parts outside the CDR3, the full variable domain is DTGVSQNPRHKITKRGQNVTFRCDPISEHNRLYWYRQTLGQGPEFLTYFQNEAQLEKSRLLSDRFSAERPKGSFSTLEIQRTEQGDSAMYLCASSPGGGSGRRGEQFFGPGTRLTVL.

This clone was recorded only once. This chain uses TRBV6-5 with TRBJ1-5; 9 nucleotides match TRBD1. The CDR3 is made up of 14 amino acids. Germline values: CDR1 MNHEY, CDR2 SVGAGI. V shed 6 bases, J shed 7 bases, and the junction held 7 bases outside the gene matches. CDR3 residues: CASSRTGVLQPQHF. DNA for the CDR3: TGTGCCAGCAGCAGGACAGGGGTATTGCAGCCCCAGCATTTT.

The chain joins TRBV2 to TRBJ2-7; 11 positions match TRBD1. J lost 4 bases, V lost 10 bases, and 6 bases had no gene match. The CDR3 covers 13 residues. Germline values: CDR1 SNHLY, CDR2 FYNNEI. In nucleotides, the CDR3 is TGTGCCATCGGGACAGGGGGTGGTTACGAGCAGTACTTC. Amino acid sequence: CAIGTGGGYEQYF.

The V call is TRBV12-5, the J call TRBJ1-2, with D perhaps TRBD1 (6 bases). V lost 0 bases to trimming and J lost 2 bases, with 16 bases between them. The germline V gene has CDR1 LGHNT and CDR2 FRNRAP. The CDR3 consists of 17 residues. In DNA, the CDR3 is TGTGCTAGTGGTTTGGTAGGGGGGGGCAGACCAAACTATGGCTACACCTTC. Its translation: CASGLVGGGRPNYGYTF.

The rearrangement joins TRBV2 to TRBJ1-2, with a weak D call TRBD1 (6 bases). The CDR3 covers 14 residues. The germline CDR1 and CDR2 sequences are SNHLY and FYNNEI. Trimming shortened V by 7 bases and J by 4 bases, and 16 bases separated the two germline ends. This CDR3 is CASKAGQLPYGYTF. CDR3 sequence (DNA): TGTGCCAGCAAAGCCGGACAGCTACCCTATGGCTACACCTTC.

The CDR3 DNA sequence: TGTGCCAGCGACCCGGGTACCTATAATTCACCCCTCCACTTT. It translates to CASDPGTYNSPLHF. This chain uses TRBV9 with TRBJ1-6; D is uncertain. CDR1 is SGDLS and CDR2 is YYNGEE in the germline V gene. CDR3 length: 14 amino acids. Trimming took 7 bases from V and 2 from J, leaving 10 bases between them. Drawing the rest from reference TRBV9 and TRBJ1-6, the complete variable domain is DSGVTQTPKHLITATGQRVTLRCSPRSGDLSVYWYQQSLDQGLQFLIQYYNGEERAKGNILERFSAQQFPDLHSELNLSSLELGDSALYFCASDPGTYNSPLHFGNGTRLTVT.

This clone was counted only a few times. The chain combines TRBV7-9 with TRBJ2-5; perhaps TRBD1 as D (5 bases). CDR1 SEHNR and CDR2 FQNEAQ come from the germline V gene (reference sequence). Trimming pared 4 bases from V and 9 bases from J, leaving 33 bases between. This CDR3 spans 19 amino acids. The CDR3 DNA sequence: TGTGCCAGCAGCTCCCTAGACAGTACAAGAGGTCCTGACCTTCTGGCCCAGTACTTC. This sequence encodes CASSSLDSTRGPDLLAQYF.

The J gene is TRBJ2-7, the V gene TRBV7-8; TRBD1 aligns across 9 bases. The CDR3 runs to 15 residues. The J segment lost 5 bases and the V segment lost 5 bases, leaving 10 bases of the junction unmatched. Germline lookup yields CDR1 SGHVS and CDR2 FQNEAQ. CDR3 nucleotide sequence: TGTGCCAGCAGCATACGAACACAGGGGGCGGACGAGCAGTACTTC. This sequence encodes CASSIRTQGADEQYF.

This chain uses TRBV9 with TRBJ2-1; tentatively, D is TRBD2 (6 bases). V lost 2 bases and J lost 5, with 14 bases in between. Germline V lookup: CDR1 SGDLS, CDR2 YYNGEE. CDR3 length: 15 residues. CDR3 protein: CASSVAGTPNNEQFF. CDR3 sequence (DNA): TGTGCCAGCAGCGTCGCCGGGACTCCAAACAATGAGCAGTTCTTC.

This chain joins TRBV19 and TRBJ1-1; tentative D call: TRBD1 (6 bases). From germline, CDR1 is LNHDA and CDR2 SQIVND (reference sequence). V dropped 8 bases and J dropped 3 bases, with 10 bases sitting between them. The CDR3 totals 12 residues. In nucleotides, the CDR3 is TGTGCCAGTTCTACAGGGTACACTGAAGCTTTCTTT. Amino acids: CASSTGYTEAFF.